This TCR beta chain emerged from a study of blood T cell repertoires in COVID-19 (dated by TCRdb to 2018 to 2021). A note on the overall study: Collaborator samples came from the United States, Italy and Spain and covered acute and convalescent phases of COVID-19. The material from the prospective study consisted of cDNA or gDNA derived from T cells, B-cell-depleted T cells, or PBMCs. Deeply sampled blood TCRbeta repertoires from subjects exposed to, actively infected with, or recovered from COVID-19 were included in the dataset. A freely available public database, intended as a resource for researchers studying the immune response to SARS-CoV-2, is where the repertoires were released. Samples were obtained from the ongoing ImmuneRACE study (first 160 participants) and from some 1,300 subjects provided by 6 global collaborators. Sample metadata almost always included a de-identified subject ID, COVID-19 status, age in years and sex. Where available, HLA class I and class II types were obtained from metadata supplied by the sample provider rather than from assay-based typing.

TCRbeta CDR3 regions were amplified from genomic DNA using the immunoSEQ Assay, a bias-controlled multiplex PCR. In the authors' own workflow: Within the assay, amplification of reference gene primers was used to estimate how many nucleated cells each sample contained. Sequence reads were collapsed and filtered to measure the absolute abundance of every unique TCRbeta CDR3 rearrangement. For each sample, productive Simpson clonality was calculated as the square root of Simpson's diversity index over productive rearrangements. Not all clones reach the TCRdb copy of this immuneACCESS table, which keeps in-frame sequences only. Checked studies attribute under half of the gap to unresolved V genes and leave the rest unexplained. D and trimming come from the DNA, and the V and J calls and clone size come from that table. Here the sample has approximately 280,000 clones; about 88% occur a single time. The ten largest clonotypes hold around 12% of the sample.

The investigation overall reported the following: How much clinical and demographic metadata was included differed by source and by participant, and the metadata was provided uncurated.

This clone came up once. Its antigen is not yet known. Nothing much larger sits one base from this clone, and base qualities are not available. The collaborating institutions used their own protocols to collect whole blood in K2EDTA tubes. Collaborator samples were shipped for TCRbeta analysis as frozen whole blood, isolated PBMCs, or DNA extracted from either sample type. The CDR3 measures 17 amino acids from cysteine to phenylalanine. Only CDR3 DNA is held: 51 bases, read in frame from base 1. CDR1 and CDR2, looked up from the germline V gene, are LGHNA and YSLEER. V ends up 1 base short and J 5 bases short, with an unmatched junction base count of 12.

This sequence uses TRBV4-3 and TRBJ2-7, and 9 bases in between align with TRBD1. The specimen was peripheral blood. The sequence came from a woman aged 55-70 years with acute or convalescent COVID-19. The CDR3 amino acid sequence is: CASSQVPDGQGRNEQYF. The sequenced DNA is TGCGCCAGCAGCCAAGTGCCCGACGGACAGGGGCGCAACGAGCAGTACTTC.